Below, 10 T cell receptor beta chains from the same sample are listed, as sequenced in a study of OX40 agonist ivuxolimab in advanced cancers. Libraries were built with the immunoSEQ multiplex PCR assay. TCRdb retrieved this table from immuneACCESS and kept in-frame rearrangements only. Not all clones are present; in checked studies, unresolved V genes account for under half, and no reason is known for the remainder. This sample comprises 44,000 or so clones, under 95% of them detected only once. The ten largest clones add up to under 20% of the sample. The input for sequencing was CD4+ or CD8+ T cells sorted from blood, taken in a trial of the OX40 agonist ivuxolimab. These receptors originate from an adult with an advanced solid tumor such as melanoma, head and neck, liver or kidney cancer.

The V call is TRBV7-9, the J call TRBJ2-5; 8 nucleotides match TRBD1. Germline trimming cut 5 bases from V and 3 bases from J; bases unmatched to any gene: 5. The CDR3 has 14 residues. CDR1 is SEHNR, CDR2 FQNEAQ, per germline (reference sequence). CDR3 coding DNA: TGTGCCAGCAGCATATGGACAGGGAAAGAGACCCAGTACTTC. Translation gives CASSIWTGKETQYF.

The gene calls are TRBV7-6 and TRBJ2-3; D gene ambiguous. The CDR3 runs to 13 residues. V shed 0 bases and J shed 10 bases, with 11 bases lying between them. In germline, CDR1 is SGHVS, CDR2 FNYEAQ. CDR3 in DNA: TGTGCCAGCAGCTTAGCGGTTGGGTCGCCGCAGTATTTT. It specifies CASSLAVGSPQYF.

The rearrangement joins TRBV7-2 to TRBJ2-1; 8 nucleotides agree with TRBD1. The CDR3 spans 15 residues. V shed 5 bases and J 8 bases; nucleotides not matched to a gene: 11. The V gene's germline CDR1 is SGHTA and CDR2 FQGNSA. This CDR3 is CASSVRDRTWDEQFF. Here the CDR3 DNA reads TGTGCCAGCAGCGTCCGGGACAGGACTTGGGATGAGCAGTTCTTC. Drawing the rest from reference TRBV7-2 and TRBJ2-1, the complete variable domain is GAGVSQSPSNKVTEKGKDVELRCDPISGHTALYWYRQSLGQGLEFLIYFQGNSAPDKSGLPSDRFSAERTGGSVSTLTIQRTQQEDSAVYLCASSVRDRTWDEQFFGPGTRLTVL.

The chain joins TRBV23-1 to TRBJ2-7, with 9 bases identical to TRBD1. TRBV23-1 is flagged as an ORF with uncertain function. This CDR3 contains 17 residues. Trimming cost V 3 bases and J 2 bases; bases outside gene matches: 11. The CDR3 region is CASSQFPPGTGPYEQYF. CDR3 sequence (DNA): TGCGCCAGCAGTCAGTTTCCTCCCGGGACAGGGCCCTACGAGCAGTACTTC.

The rearrangement joins TRBV18 to TRBJ1-4, with D unclear. CDR1 and CDR2 (germline): KGHSH, LQKENI. The CDR3 is 15 residues long. The V gene lost 3 bases and the J gene lost 0 bases, with 8 bases spanning the gap. The CDR3: CASSPTAATNEKLFF. The CDR3 DNA reads as TGTGCCAGCTCACCCACGGCAGCAACTAATGAAAAACTGTTTTTT. The full variable domain, rest sourced from reference TRBV18 and TRBJ1-4, is NAGVMQNPRHLVRRRGQEARLRCSPMKGHSHVYWYRQLPEEGLKFMVYLQKENIIDESGMPKERFSAEFPKEGPSILRIQQVVRGDSAAYFCASSPTAATNEKLFFGSGTQLSVL.

The genes are TRBV7-3 and TRBJ2-3; D tentatively fits TRBD1 or TRBD2 (5 bases each). Trimming cost V 5 bases and J 5 bases, with 8 bases left between them. The germline gives CDR1 SGHTA, CDR2 FQGTGA. The CDR3 runs to 12 residues. CDR3 sequence reads: CASSPGGDTQYF. DNA of the CDR3: TGTGCCAGCAGCCCTGGGGGAGATACGCAGTATTTT.

V and J are TRBV28 and TRBJ2-7; the D gene is possibly TRBD2 (6 bases). Trimming stripped 5 bases from V and 0 bases from J, with 14 bases between. Germline V gene lookup returns CDR1 MDHEN and CDR2 SYDVKM. This CDR3 contains 15 residues. DNA of the CDR3: TGTGCCAGCAGTCCGGACTCGGGAGCCTCCTACGAGCAGTACTTC. As protein: CASSPDSGASYEQYF. Supplemented by reference TRBV28 and TRBJ2-7, the full variable domain reads DVKVTQSSRYLVKRTGEKVFLECVQDMDHENMFWYRQDPGLGLRLIYFSYDVKMKEKGDIPEGYSVSREKKERFSLILESASTNQTSMYLCASSPDSGASYEQYFGPGTRLTVT.

J is TRBJ2-5 and V is TRBV2; TRBD2 matches 7 bases. CDR1 is SNHLY, CDR2 FYNNEI, per germline. The junction had 9 bases not matched to a gene; V was cut back by 2 bases and J by 9 bases. The CDR3 runs 14 residues. The CDR3 region has the DNA TGTGCCAGCAGTGAATTGGGGGGGTGGGTGTCCCAGTACTTC. Amino acid sequence: CASSELGGWVSQYF. Full variable domain (missing parts from reference TRBV2 and TRBJ2-5): EPEVTQTPSHQVTQMGQEVILRCVPISNHLYFYWYRQILGQKVEFLVSFYNNEISEKSEIFDDQFSVERPDGSNFTLKIRSTKLEDSAMYFCASSELGGWVSQYFGPGTRLLVL.

The CDR3 sequence is CASSFGLAGGFYNEQFF. The CDR3 DNA reads as TGTGCCAGCAGCTTTGGACTAGCGGGGGGTTTCTACAATGAGCAGTTCTTC. The chain joins TRBV5-6 to TRBJ2-1, with TRBD2 identical over 14 bases. J was trimmed by 3 bases and V by 2 bases; bases with no gene match: 4. CDR1 is SGHDT, CDR2 YYEEEE, per germline. The CDR3 runs 17 residues.

The chain links TRBV11-1 to TRBJ1-2, with unresolved D. CDR1 and CDR2 from the germline V gene are SGHAT and FQDESV (reference sequence). The CDR3 spans 14 residues. V gave up 5 bases and J gave up 0 bases, with 10 bases separating them. The CDR3 loop is CASSPDGSNYGYTF. CDR3 nucleotide sequence: TGTGCCAGCAGCCCGGACGGCTCTAACTATGGCTACACCTTC.